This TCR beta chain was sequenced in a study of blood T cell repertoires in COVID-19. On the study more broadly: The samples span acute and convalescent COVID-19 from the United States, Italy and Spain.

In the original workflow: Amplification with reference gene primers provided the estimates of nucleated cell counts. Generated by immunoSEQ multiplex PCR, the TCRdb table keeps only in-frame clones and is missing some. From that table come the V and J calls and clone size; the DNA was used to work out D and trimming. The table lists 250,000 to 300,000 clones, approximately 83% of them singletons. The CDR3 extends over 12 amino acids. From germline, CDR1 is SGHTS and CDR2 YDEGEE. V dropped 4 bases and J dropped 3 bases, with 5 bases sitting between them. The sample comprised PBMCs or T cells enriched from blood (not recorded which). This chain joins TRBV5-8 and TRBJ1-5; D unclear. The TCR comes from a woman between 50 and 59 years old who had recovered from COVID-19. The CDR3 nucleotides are TGTGCCAGCAGCCGGTACAATCAGCCCCAGCATTTT. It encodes CASSRYNQPQHF.